This T cell receptor beta chain came from a study of PD-1 blockade in classical Hodgkin lymphoma. Study results and caveats: Partial responders and progressors had significantly lower baseline TCR diversity. Exclusion covered patients beginning nivolumab under 1 year post-ASCT.

This clone was seen just once. Its antigen is not identified. Clones were read by immunoSEQ multiplex PCR, and TCRdb kept only the in-frame ones, dropping some. Seen here are about 72,000 clones, roughly 91% observed once, and the top ten hold approximately 8.1%. All trial patients relapsed after autologous stem cell transplantation. Patients showed best responses of complete response, partial response or progressive disease. The sequences come from peripheral blood mononuclear cells (PBMCs), collected at baseline. This receptor was identified in a human donor with classical Hodgkin lymphoma.

DNA for the CDR3: TGTGCCAGCAGCAGAATGGAGGGCAATGAGCAGTTCTTC. This encodes CASSRMEGNEQFF. The chain couples TRBV7-3 to TRBJ2-1, with TRBD2 as a possible D gene (6 bases). The CDR3 is 13 amino acids. CDR1 is SGHTA and CDR2 is FQGTGA in the germline V gene. The germline V and J ends were trimmed by 5 bases and 6 bases, with 11 bases remaining between them.